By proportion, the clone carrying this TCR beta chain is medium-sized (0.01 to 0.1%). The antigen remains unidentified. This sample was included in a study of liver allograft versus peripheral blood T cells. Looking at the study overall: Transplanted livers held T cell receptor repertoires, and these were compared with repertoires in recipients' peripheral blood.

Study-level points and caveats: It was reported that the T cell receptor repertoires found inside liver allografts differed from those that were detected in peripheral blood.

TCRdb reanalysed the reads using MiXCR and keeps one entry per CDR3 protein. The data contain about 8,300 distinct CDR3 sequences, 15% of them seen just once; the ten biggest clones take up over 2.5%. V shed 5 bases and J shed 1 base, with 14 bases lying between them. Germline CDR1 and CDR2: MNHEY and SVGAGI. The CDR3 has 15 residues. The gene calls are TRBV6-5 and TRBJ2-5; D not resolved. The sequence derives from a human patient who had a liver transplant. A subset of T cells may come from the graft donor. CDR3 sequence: CASSHTMRSQETQYF. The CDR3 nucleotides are TGTGCCAGCAGTCATACCATGAGGAGCCAAGAGACCCAGTACTTC.